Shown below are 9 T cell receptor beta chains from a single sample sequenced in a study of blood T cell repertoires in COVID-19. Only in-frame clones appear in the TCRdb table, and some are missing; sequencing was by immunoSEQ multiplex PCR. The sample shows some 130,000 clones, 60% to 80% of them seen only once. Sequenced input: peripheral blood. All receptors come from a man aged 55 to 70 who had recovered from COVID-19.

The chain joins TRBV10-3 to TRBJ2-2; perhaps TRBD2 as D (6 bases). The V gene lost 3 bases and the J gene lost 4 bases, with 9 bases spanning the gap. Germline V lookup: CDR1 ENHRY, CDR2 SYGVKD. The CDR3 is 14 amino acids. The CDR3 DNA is TGTGCCATCAGTGACACGGGGGTCACCGGGGAGCTGTTTTTT. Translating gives CAISDTGVTGELFF.

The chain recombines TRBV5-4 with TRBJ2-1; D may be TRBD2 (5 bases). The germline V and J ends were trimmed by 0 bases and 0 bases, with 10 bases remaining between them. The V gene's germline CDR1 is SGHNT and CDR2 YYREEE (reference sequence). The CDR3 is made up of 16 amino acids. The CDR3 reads CASSLGNGVSYNEQFF. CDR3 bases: TGTGCCAGCAGCTTGGGAAACGGGGTCTCCTACAATGAGCAGTTCTTC.

The CDR3 loop is CAWAPRLVGNEQFF. The CDR3, as DNA: TGTGCCTGGGCCCCTCGGCTAGTCGGGAATGAGCAGTTCTTC. The chain combines TRBV30 with TRBJ2-1, with no clear D. The germline V gene has CDR1 GTSNPN and CDR2 SVGIG (reference sequence). The V gene lost 5 bases and the J gene lost 7 bases, with 18 bases spanning the gap. This CDR3 region has 14 residues.

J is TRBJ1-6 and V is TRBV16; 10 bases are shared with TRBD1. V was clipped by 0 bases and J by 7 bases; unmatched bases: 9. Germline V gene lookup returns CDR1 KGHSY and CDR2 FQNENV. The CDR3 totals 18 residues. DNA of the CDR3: TGTGCCAGCAGCCAATCTCTCGGGGGACAGGGGACGAATTCACCCCTCCACTTT. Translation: CASSQSLGGQGTNSPLHF.

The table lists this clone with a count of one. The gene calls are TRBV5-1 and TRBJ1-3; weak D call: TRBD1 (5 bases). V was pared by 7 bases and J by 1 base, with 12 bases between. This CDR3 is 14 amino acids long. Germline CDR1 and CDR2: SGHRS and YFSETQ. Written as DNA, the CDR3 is TGCGCCAGCGGTTTAGACAGTTCTGGAAACACCATATATTTT. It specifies CASGLDSSGNTIYF.

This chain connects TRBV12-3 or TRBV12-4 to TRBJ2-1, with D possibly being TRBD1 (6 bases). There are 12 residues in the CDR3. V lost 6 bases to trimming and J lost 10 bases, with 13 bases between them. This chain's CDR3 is CASSSGTREQFF. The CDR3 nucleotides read TGTGCCAGCAGCTCCGGGACACGCGAGCAGTTCTTC.

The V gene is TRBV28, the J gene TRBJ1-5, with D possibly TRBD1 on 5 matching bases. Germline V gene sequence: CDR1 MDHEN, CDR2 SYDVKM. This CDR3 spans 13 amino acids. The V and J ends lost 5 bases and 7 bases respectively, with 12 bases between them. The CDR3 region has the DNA TGTGCCAGCAGTATACAGGAGGGACAGCCCCAGCATTTT. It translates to CASSIQEGQPQHF.

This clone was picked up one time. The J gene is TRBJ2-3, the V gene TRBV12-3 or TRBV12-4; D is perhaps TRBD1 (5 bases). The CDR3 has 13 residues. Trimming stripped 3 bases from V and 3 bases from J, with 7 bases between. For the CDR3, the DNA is TGTGCCAGCAGTTTGTCAGGGACAGATACGCAGTATTTT. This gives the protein CASSLSGTDTQYF.

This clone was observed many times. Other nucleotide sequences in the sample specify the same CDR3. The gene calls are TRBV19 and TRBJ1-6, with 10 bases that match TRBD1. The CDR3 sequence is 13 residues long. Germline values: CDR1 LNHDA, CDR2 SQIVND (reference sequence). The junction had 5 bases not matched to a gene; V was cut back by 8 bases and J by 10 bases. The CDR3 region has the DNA TGTGCCAGTCGCCGGACAGGGGGGTCACCCCTCCACTTT. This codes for CASRRTGGSPLHF.